What follows are 26 T cell receptor beta chains derived from one specimen sequenced in a study of OX40 agonist ivuxolimab in advanced cancers. The repertoire was sequenced with immunoSEQ multiplex PCR; TCRdb's copy has only in-frame clones and lacks some. The sample records some 66,000 clones, less than 90% being singletons. The sample consisted of CD4+ or CD8+ T cells sorted from blood, taken in a trial of the OX40 agonist ivuxolimab. The receptors originated from an adult with an advanced solid tumor such as melanoma, head and neck, liver or kidney cancer.

A single count supports this clone. The J gene is TRBJ2-3, the V gene TRBV5-1, with TRBD2 matching 9 bases. The CDR3 covers 18 residues. The germline gives CDR1 SGHRS, CDR2 YFSETQ. The V gene end was trimmed by 4 bases and the J gene end by 2 bases; junction bases not matched to a gene: 14. DNA of the CDR3: TGCGCCAGCAGCCGACTTAGCGGGAGTGGAGCCCTCACAGATACGCAGTATTTT. It is translated as CASSRLSGSGALTDTQYF.

The CDR3 loop reads CAISEGQGGSYGYTF. The CDR3 region has the DNA TGTGCCATCAGTGAAGGACAGGGGGGATCCTATGGCTACACCTTC. The V and J genes are TRBV10-3 and TRBJ1-2; 10 bases fit TRBD1. Losses at the gene ends were 3 bases for V and 4 bases for J; bases not matched to a gene: 5. Germline V gene lookup returns CDR1 ENHRY and CDR2 SYGVKD. The CDR3 loop spans 15 amino acids.

This chain connects TRBV5-1 to TRBJ1-5; tentatively, D is TRBD1 (6 bases). The CDR3 covers 14 residues. CDR1 and CDR2 (germline): SGHRS, YFSETQ. The ends were cut back, 0 bases at V and 6 bases at J, with 10 bases in the middle. The CDR3 loop reads CASSLEQGSQPQHF. The CDR3 DNA sequence: TGCGCCAGCAGCTTGGAACAGGGTAGTCAGCCCCAGCATTTT.

The chain uses TRBV30 and TRBJ2-1; D is unclear. This CDR3 spans 15 amino acids. The V and J ends lost 0 bases and 0 bases respectively, with 9 bases between them. Per the germline V gene, CDR1 is GTSNPN and CDR2 is SVGIG (reference sequence). The CDR3 DNA sequence: TGTGCCTGGAGTGTACAAGGAAGCTCCTACAATGAGCAGTTCTTC. It translates to CAWSVQGSSYNEQFF.

The chain recombines TRBV14 with TRBJ1-1, with D tentatively TRBD1 (6 bases). Looked up from germline, CDR1 is SGHDN and CDR2 is FVKESK. The CDR3 contains 13 residues. V was cut by 2 bases and J by 5 bases, with 9 bases left in between. The DNA of the CDR3 is TGTGCCAGCAGCCAAAACAGGGATACTGAAGCTTTCTTT. It is translated as CASSQNRDTEAFF.

The gene calls are TRBV9 and TRBJ1-1, with a possible D match to TRBD1 (6 bases). Germline CDR1 is SGDLS and CDR2 is YYNGEE. The CDR3 consists of 15 residues. V was trimmed by 0 bases and J by 5 bases, leaving 14 bases between them. The CDR3 nucleotides are TGTGCCAGCAGCGTAGGGGGGGCGCTGGAAACTGAAGCTTTCTTT. The encoded protein is CASSVGGALETEAFF.

The chain combines TRBV27 with TRBJ1-6; D perhaps matches TRBD1 (6 bases). The ends were cut back, 7 bases at V and 6 bases at J, with 16 bases in the middle. Germline assignment: CDR1 MNHEY and CDR2 SMNVEV (reference sequence). This CDR3 region has 15 residues. The CDR3 sequence is CASTVGGAPNSPLHF. The CDR3 DNA follows: TGTGCCAGCACCGTTGGGGGGGCCCCTAATTCACCCCTCCACTTT.

The chain links TRBV5-6 to TRBJ2-7, with 11 bases lining up with TRBD2. V lost 4 bases, J lost 6 bases, and 9 bases stayed unmatched. The CDR3 sequence is 15 residues long. Looked up from germline, CDR1 is SGHDT and CDR2 is YYEEEE. CDR3 in DNA: TGTGCCAGCAGCCTACTTCTAGCGGGAGGCGCCGAGCAGTACTTC. It specifies CASSLLLAGGAEQYF.

The rearrangement joins TRBV25-1 to TRBJ1-2; 7 positions match TRBD1. With 4 bases clipped from V and 0 bases from J, the junction kept 2 bases outside the gene matches. This CDR3 region has 14 residues. Germline values: CDR1 MGHDK, CDR2 SYGVNS. The CDR3 coding sequence is TGTGCCAGCAGTGGGGACAGTTCTAACTATGGCTACACCTTC. As protein: CASSGDSSNYGYTF.

The chain employs TRBV19 and TRBJ2-2; D not resolved. V lost 5 bases and J lost 0, with 13 bases in between. The germline V gene has CDR1 LNHDA and CDR2 SQIVND (reference sequence). There are 16 residues in the CDR3. Written as DNA, the CDR3 is TGTGCCAGTAGTCGTTTCACAGCCACGAACACCGGGGAGCTGTTTTTT. This codes for CASSRFTATNTGELFF.

The chain uses TRBV29-1 and TRBJ1-1; D may be TRBD1 (5 bases). Germline V gene sequence: CDR1 SQVTM, CDR2 ANQGSEA. The length of the CDR3 is 12 residues. Between the trimmed V and J ends, which lost 6 bases and 3 bases, there was a span of 11 bases. The CDR3 here is CSVGGVDTEAFF. For the CDR3, the DNA is TGCAGCGTAGGAGGGGTTGACACTGAAGCTTTCTTT.

This clone occurred a few times. The V and J genes are TRBV19 and TRBJ1-5, with 9 bases aligning to TRBD1. The CDR3 is made up of 16 amino acids. Trimming took 1 base from V and 5 from J; bases not matched to a gene: 6. Germline CDR1 reads LNHDA; CDR2 reads SQIVND (reference sequence). Written as DNA, the CDR3 is TGTGCCAGTAGTATAGGTGGGACAGGGTGGCATCAGCCCCAGCATTTT. It yields the protein CASSIGGTGWHQPQHF.

In its sample, this clone was seen once. The chain combines TRBV6-5 with TRBJ2-3, with D possibly being TRBD1 or TRBD2 (5 bases each). CDR3 size: 14 residues. Per germline, CDR1 MNHEY and CDR2 SVGAGI. The V end was cut by 10 bases, the J end by 6 bases, with 20 bases between. CDR3 DNA: TGTGCCACCACCCTTCAGGGACCTGTGGATACGCAGTATTTT. It translates to CATTLQGPVDTQYF.

The genes are TRBV6-1 and TRBJ1-2, with a tentative D call TRBD1 (6 bases). The CDR3 contains 12 residues. The germline CDR1 and CDR2 sequences are MNHNS and SASEGT. V was clipped by 6 bases and J by 5 bases, with 10 bases between them. CDR3 nucleotides: TGTGCCAGCAGGACGACAGGTTATGGCTACACCTTC. It codes for CASRTTGYGYTF.

The CDR3 is CASCRTGFGYEQYF. DNA of the CDR3: TGCGCCAGCTGTCGTACCGGTTTTGGCTACGAGCAGTACTTC. The chain recombines TRBV10-2 with TRBJ2-7; unclear D gene. With 8 bases removed from V and 3 bases from J, the gap between germline ends came to 17 bases. Germline V CDR1 and CDR2: WSHSY, SAAADI. The CDR3 sequence is 14 residues long.

CDR3 region: CASSIGHRYGYTF. Written as DNA, the CDR3 is TGTGCCAGTAGTATAGGACACCGGTATGGCTACACCTTC. The V gene is TRBV19, the J gene TRBJ1-2, with D uncertain. The length of the CDR3 is 13 residues. Trimming stripped 1 base from V and 5 bases from J, with 8 bases between. CDR1 is LNHDA, CDR2 SQIVND, per germline (reference sequence).

Written as DNA, the CDR3 is TGTGCCAGCAGCTTTGAAGGGGTTTACAATGAGCAGTTCTTC. This gives the protein CASSFEGVYNEQFF. The chain is built from TRBV5-5 and TRBJ2-1; weak D call: TRBD1 (5 bases). Germline V gene data show CDR1 as SGHKS and CDR2 as YYEKEE (reference sequence). The CDR3 has 14 amino acids. V was clipped by 2 bases and J by 4 bases, with 10 bases between them.

The chain is built from TRBV18 and TRBJ2-1; maybe TRBD2 (5 bases). Deletions cut 3 bases from V and 7 bases from J, with 19 bases between. There are 16 residues in the CDR3. Looked up from germline, CDR1 is KGHSH and CDR2 is LQKENI. This CDR3 reads CASSPFSSGGRNEQFF. DNA for the CDR3: TGTGCCAGCTCACCCTTCAGTTCCGGAGGCAGGAATGAGCAGTTCTTC.

This rearrangement joins TRBV7-2 to TRBJ2-7, with a possible D match to TRBD1 (5 bases). CDR3 size: 13 residues. Trimming cost V 4 bases and J 3 bases, with 10 bases left between them. Germline CDR1 and CDR2: SGHTA and FQGNSA. CDR3 nucleotides: TGTGCCAGCAGCTCAGGGCCGGGCTACGAGCAGTACTTC. This gives the protein CASSSGPGYEQYF.

This clone has a single count. The chain links TRBV7-8 to TRBJ2-5; TRBD1 is a possible D gene (6 bases). CDR3 length equals 12 residues. Germline V gene sequence: CDR1 SGHVS, CDR2 FQNEAQ. V was pared by 10 bases and J by 1 base, with 10 bases between. The CDR3 DNA follows: TGTGCCACACAGGGCCCCCAAGAGACCCAGTACTTC. Its translation: CATQGPQETQYF.

The chain recombines TRBV10-2 with TRBJ1-5; possibly TRBD1 for D (5 bases). The ends were cut back, 2 bases at V and 5 bases at J, with 10 bases in the middle. Germline CDR1 WSHSY, CDR2 SAAADI. The CDR3 runs to 14 residues. CDR3 sequence (DNA): TGCGCCAGCAGTGAGGGGGCTTCCGATCAGCCCCAGCATTTT. It is translated as CASSEGASDQPQHF.

CDR3 residues: CASSPRPGQQYF. The CDR3 region has the DNA TGTGCCAGCAGCCCGCGACCGGGACAGCAGTACTTC. The V and J genes are TRBV7-2 and TRBJ2-7, with D possibly called TRBD1 or TRBD2 (5 bases each). CDR1 and CDR2 from the germline V gene are SGHTA and FQGNSA. V lost 5 bases and J lost 8, with 13 bases in between. This CDR3 is 12 amino acids long.

V gene TRBV29-1 combines with J gene TRBJ1-1, with D perhaps TRBD1 (6 bases). Trimming left V 0 bases short and J 6 bases short, with 17 bases between. The CDR3 sequence is 15 residues long. Germline V gene lookup returns CDR1 SQVTM and CDR2 ANQGSEA. The CDR3 sequence: CSVEEIPGAAAEAFF. CDR3 sequence (DNA): TGCAGCGTTGAAGAAATCCCGGGGGCGGCGGCTGAAGCTTTCTTT.

The rearrangement joins TRBV7-9 to TRBJ2-6; a weak D match, TRBD1 (6 bases). V shed 3 bases and J shed 3 bases, with 12 bases lying between them. Germline lookup yields CDR1 SEHNR and CDR2 FQNEAQ (reference sequence). This CDR3 has 16 amino acids. The CDR3 loop reads CASSLTGGVGANVLTF. The CDR3 DNA is TGTGCCAGCAGCTTGACTGGGGGCGTTGGGGCCAACGTCCTGACTTTC.

V and J are TRBV11-1 and TRBJ2-5; D is undetermined. The J call may not be correct, given that the DNA end is closer to TRBJ2-7. Per germline, CDR1 SGHAT and CDR2 FQDESV (reference sequence). The CDR3 is made up of 12 amino acids. The chain's CDR3 is CASSLGGNEQYF. The CDR3 region has the DNA TGTGCCAGCAGCTTGGGCGGAAACGAGCAGTACTTC.

The chain combines TRBV5-1 with TRBJ2-2; perhaps TRBD1 as D (6 bases). Per germline, CDR1 SGHRS and CDR2 YFSETQ. The CDR3 extends over 15 amino acids. The V end was cut by 4 bases, the J end by 5 bases, with 15 bases between. The CDR3 is CASSTRDTVTGELFF. The DNA of the CDR3 is TGCGCCAGCAGCACCCGGGACACAGTTACCGGGGAGCTGTTTTTT.